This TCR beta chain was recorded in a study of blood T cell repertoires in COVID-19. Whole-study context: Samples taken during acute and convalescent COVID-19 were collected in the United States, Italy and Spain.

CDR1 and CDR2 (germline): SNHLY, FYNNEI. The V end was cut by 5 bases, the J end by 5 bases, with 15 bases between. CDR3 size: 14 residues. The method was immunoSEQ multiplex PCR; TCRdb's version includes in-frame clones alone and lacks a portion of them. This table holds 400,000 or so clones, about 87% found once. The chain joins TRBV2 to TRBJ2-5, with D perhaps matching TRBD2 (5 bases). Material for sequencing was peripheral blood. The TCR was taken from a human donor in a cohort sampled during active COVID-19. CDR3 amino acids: CASSLQRVWETQYF. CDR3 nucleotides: TGTGCCAGCAGTCTACAGAGGGTATGGGAGACCCAGTACTTC.